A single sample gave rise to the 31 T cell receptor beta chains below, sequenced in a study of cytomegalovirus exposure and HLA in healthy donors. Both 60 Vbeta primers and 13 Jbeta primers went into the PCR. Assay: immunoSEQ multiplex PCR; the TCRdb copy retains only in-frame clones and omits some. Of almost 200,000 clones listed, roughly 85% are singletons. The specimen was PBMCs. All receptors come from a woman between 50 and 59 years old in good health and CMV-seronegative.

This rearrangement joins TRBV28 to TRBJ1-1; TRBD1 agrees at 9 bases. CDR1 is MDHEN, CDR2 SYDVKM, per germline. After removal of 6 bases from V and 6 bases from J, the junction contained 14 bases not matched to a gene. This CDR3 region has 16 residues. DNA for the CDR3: TGTGCCAGCAGCCCATCGGGACAGGGTGGCTTCGCTGAAGCTTTCTTT. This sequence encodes CASSPSGQGGFAEAFF. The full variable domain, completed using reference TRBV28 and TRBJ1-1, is DVKVTQSSRYLVKRTGEKVFLECVQDMDHENMFWYRQDPGLGLRLIYFSYDVKMKEKGDIPEGYSVSREKKERFSLILESASTNQTSMYLCASSPSGQGGFAEAFFGQGTRLTVV.

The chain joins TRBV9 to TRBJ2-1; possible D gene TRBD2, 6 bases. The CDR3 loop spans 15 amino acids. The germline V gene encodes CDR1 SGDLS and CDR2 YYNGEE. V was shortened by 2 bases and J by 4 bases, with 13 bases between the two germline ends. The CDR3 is CASSVWGDYYNEQFF. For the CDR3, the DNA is TGTGCCAGCAGCGTTTGGGGGGATTATTACAATGAGCAGTTCTTC.

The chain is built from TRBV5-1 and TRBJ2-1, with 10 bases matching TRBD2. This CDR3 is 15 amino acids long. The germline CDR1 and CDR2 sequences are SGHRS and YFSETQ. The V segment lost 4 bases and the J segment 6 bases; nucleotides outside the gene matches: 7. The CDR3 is CASSRVASGSNEQFF. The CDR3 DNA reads TGCGCCAGCAGCAGGGTGGCTAGCGGGAGCAATGAGCAGTTCTTC.

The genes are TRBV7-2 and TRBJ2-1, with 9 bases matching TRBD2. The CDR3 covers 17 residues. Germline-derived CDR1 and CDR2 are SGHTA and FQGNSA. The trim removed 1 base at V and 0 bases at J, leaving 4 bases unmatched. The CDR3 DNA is TGTGCCAGCAGCTTAGGCGGGAGGGCCGGCTCCTACAATGAGCAGTTCTTC. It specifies CASSLGGRAGSYNEQFF.

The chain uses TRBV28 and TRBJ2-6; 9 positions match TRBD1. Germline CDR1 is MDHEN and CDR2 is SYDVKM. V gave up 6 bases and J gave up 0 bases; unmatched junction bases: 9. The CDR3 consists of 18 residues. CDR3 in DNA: TGTGCCAGCAGGGGGAGGACAGGGGCTCTCTCTGGGGCCAACGTCCTGACTTTC. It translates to CASRGRTGALSGANVLTF.

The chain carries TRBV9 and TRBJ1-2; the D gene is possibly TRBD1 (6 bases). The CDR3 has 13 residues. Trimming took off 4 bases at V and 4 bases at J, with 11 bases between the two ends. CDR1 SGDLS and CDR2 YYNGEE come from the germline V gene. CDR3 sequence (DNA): TGTGCCAGCAGCCCCCAGGGGCTCTATGGCTACACCTTC. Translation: CASSPQGLYGYTF.

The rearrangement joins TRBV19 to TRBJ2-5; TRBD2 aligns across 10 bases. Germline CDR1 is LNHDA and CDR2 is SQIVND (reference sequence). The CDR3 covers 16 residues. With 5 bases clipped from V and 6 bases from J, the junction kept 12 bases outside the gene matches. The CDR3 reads CASSRVAGGREQTQYF. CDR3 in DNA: TGTGCCAGTAGTCGGGTAGCGGGAGGCCGCGAACAGACCCAGTACTTC.

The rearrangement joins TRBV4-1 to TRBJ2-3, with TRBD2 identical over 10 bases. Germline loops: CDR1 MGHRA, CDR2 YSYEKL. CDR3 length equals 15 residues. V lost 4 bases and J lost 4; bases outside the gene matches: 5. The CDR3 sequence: CASSLSSGSPDTQYF. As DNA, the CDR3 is TGCGCCAGCAGCCTTTCTAGCGGGAGCCCAGATACGCAGTATTTT.

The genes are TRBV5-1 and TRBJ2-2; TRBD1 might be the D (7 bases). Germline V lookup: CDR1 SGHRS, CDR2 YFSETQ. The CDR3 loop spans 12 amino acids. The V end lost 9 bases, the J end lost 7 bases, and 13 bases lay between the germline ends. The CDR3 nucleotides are TGCGCCACCCAGGGGGGTGGCGGGGAGCTGTTTTTT. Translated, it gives CATQGGGGELFF.

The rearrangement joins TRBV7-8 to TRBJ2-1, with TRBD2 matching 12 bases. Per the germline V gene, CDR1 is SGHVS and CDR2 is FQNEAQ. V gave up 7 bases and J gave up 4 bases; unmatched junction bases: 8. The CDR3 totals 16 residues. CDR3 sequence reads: CASIGLAGGRYNEQFF. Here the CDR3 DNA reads TGTGCCAGCATAGGGCTAGCGGGAGGGAGATACAATGAGCAGTTCTTC.

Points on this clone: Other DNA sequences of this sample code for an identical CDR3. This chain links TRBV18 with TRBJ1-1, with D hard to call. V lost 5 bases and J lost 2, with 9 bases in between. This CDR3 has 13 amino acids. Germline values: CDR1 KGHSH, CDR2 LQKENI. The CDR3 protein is CASSTGLNTEAFF. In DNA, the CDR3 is TGTGCCAGCTCAACCGGTCTAAACACTGAAGCTTTCTTT.

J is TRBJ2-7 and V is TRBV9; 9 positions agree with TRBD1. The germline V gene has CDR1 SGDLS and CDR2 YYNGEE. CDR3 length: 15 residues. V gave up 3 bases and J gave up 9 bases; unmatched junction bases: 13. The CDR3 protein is CASSATTNRGQAQYF. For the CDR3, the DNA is TGTGCCAGCAGCGCGACGACTAACAGGGGGCAGGCGCAGTACTTC.

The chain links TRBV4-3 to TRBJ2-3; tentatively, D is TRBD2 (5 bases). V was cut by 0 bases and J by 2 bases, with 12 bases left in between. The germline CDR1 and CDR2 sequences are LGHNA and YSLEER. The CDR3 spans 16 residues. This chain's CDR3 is CASSQDLASFTDTQYF. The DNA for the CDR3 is TGCGCCAGCAGCCAAGATCTGGCTAGCTTCACAGATACGCAGTATTTT.

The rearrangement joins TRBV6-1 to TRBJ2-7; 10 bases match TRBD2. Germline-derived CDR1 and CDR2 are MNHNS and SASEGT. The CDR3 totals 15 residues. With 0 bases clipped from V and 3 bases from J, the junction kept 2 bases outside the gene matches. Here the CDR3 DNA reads TGTGCCAGCAGTGAAGCGGGGACTAGCGTCTACGAGCAGTACTTC. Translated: CASSEAGTSVYEQYF.

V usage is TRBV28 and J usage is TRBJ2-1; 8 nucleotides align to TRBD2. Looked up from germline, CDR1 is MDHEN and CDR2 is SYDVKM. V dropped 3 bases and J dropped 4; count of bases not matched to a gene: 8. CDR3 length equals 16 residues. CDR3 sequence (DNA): TGTGCCAGCAGTTTCGTCCGGGAGGGCCCATACAATGAGCAGTTCTTC. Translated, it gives CASSFVREGPYNEQFF.

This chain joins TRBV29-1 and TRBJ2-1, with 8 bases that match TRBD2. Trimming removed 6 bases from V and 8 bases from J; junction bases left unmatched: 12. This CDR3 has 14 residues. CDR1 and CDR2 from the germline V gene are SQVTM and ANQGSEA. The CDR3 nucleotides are TGCAGCGTCCGCGGGAGGCCGCGGTCCGATGAGCAGTTCTTC. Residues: CSVRGRPRSDEQFF.

In DNA form, the CDR3 reads TGTGCCAGCAGCGGCGCCGGGACAGATTATGCCGCCTATGGCTACACCTTC. It yields the protein CASSGAGTDYAAYGYTF. The chain links TRBV5-4 to TRBJ1-2; TRBD1 agrees at 7 bases. With V trimmed by 4 bases and J by 4 bases, 16 bases remained unmatched. Germline CDR1 SGHNT, CDR2 YYREEE (reference sequence). The length of the CDR3 is 17 residues.

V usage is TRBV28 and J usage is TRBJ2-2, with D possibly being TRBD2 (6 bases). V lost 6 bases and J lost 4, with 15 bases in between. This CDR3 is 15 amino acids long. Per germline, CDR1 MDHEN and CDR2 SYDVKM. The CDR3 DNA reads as TGTGCCAGCAGCCCAGCCCCCGGGAGCACCGGGGAGCTGTTTTTT. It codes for CASSPAPGSTGELFF.

CDR3 DNA sequence: TGTGCCAGCAGCTCCCGGACTAGCTATGTCACCGGGGAGCTGTTTTTT. Translated: CASSSRTSYVTGELFF. The chain uses TRBV5-4 and TRBJ2-2, with 8 bases fitting TRBD2. J gave up 4 bases and V 3 bases, and 8 bases lay outside the gene matches. The CDR3 is 16 residues long. CDR1 SGHNT and CDR2 YYREEE come from the germline V gene (reference sequence).

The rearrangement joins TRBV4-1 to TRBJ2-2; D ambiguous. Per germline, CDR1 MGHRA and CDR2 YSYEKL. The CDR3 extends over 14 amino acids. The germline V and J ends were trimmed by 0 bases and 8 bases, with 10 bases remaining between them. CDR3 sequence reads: CASSQETSSGELFF. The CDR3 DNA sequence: TGCGCCAGCAGCCAAGAAACTTCGTCAGGGGAGCTGTTTTTT.

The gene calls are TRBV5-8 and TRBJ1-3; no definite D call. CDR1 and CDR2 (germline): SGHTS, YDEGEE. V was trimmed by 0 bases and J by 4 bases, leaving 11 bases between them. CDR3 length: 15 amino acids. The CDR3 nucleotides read TGTGCCAGCAGCTTGGTGGCAGCGAGGGGAAACACCATATATTTT. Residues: CASSLVAARGNTIYF.

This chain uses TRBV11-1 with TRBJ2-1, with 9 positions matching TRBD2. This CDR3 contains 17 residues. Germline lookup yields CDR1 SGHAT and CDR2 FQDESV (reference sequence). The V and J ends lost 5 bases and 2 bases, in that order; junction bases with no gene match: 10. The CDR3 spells CASSLGGASGTYNEQFF. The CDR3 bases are TGTGCCAGCAGCCTAGGGGGGGCTAGCGGGACCTACAATGAGCAGTTCTTC.

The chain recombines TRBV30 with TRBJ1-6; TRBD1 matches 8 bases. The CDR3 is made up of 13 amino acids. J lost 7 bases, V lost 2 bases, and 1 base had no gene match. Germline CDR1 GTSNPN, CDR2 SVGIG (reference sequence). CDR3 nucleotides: TGTGCCTGGAGTAGGACAGGGAATTCACCCCTCCACTTT. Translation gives CAWSRTGNSPLHF. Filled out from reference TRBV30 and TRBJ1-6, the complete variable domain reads SQTIHQWPATLVQPVGSPLSLECTVEGTSNPNLYWYRQAAGRGLQLLFYSVGIGQISSEVPQNLSASRPQDRQFILSSKKLLLSDSGFYLCAWSRTGNSPLHFGNGTRLTVT.

CDR3 loop: CASSTSTRGSGYTF. CDR3 in DNA: TGTGCCAGCAGCACATCGACCCGAGGGAGTGGCTACACCTTC. This chain uses TRBV14 with TRBJ1-2; no clear D gene. Trimming took off 5 bases at V and 7 bases at J, with 17 bases between the two ends. From germline, CDR1 is SGHDN and CDR2 FVKESK. The CDR3 spans 14 residues.

This CDR3 reads CASSLGPIAGAEDTQYF. The CDR3 region has the DNA TGCGCCAGCAGCCTCGGGCCTATAGCGGGAGCAGAAGATACGCAGTATTTT. The chain employs TRBV4-3 and TRBJ2-3, with 9 bases that match TRBD2. The CDR3 totals 17 residues. V shed 4 bases, J shed 5 bases, and the junction held 13 bases outside the gene matches. The germline gives CDR1 LGHNA, CDR2 YSLEER.

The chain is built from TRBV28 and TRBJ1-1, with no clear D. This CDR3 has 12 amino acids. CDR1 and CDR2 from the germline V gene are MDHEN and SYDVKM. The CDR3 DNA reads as TGTGCTGCTTTTGAGAGGAACACTGAAGCTTTCTTT. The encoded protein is CAAFERNTEAFF.

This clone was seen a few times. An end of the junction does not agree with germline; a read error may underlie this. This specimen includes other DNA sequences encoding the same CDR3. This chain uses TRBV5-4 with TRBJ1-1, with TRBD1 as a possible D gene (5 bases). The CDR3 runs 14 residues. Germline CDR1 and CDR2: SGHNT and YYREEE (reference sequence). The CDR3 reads CASSSTGGGTEAFF. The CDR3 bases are TGTGCCAGCAGCTCGACCGGGGGTGGCACTGAAGCCTTCTTT.

As DNA, the CDR3 is TGTGCCAGCAGTCCCGGGACAGGGATAGACGGCTACACCTTC. Protein sequence: CASSPGTGIDGYTF. The rearrangement links TRBV28 to TRBJ1-2; 9 bases align to TRBD1. V lost 5 bases, J lost 8 bases, and 9 bases stayed unmatched. Germline-derived CDR1 and CDR2 are MDHEN and SYDVKM. The CDR3 extends over 14 amino acids.

The CDR3: CASSAGQTNEKLFF. The CDR3 DNA follows: TGCGCCAGCAGCGCCGGACAGACTAATGAAAAACTGTTTTTT. The chain has TRBV5-1 and TRBJ1-4; D is perhaps TRBD1 (6 bases). V gave up 4 bases and J gave up 2 bases, with 9 bases separating them. Germline lookup yields CDR1 SGHRS and CDR2 YFSETQ. The CDR3 length is 14 residues. The full variable domain, its missing parts supplied by reference TRBV5-1 and TRBJ1-4, is KAGVTQTPRYLIKTRGQQVTLSCSPISGHRSVSWYQQTPGQGLQFLFEYFSETQRNKGNFPGRFSGRQFSNSRSEMNVSTLELGDSALYLCASSAGQTNEKLFFGSGTQLSVL.

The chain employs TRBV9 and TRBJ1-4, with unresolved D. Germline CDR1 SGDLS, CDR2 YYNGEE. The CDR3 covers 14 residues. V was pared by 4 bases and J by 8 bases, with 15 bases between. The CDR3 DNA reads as TGTGCCAGCAGCCCTATCGGGGAAGGGGAAAAACTGTTTTTT. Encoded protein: CASSPIGEGEKLFF.

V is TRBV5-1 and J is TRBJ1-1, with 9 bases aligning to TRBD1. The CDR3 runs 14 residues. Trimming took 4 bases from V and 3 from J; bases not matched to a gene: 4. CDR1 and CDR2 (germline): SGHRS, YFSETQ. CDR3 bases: TGCGCCAGCAGCCCGGGACAGGGCCACACTGAAGCTTTCTTT. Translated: CASSPGQGHTEAFF.